This T cell receptor beta chain was observed in a study of cytomegalovirus exposure and HLA in healthy donors. Broader study findings: Upon later analysis, TCR association rates were observed to vary by HLA locus, being highest for DRB1 and lowest for HLA-C. The investigators catalogued under 200 TCR beta chains as cytomegalovirus-associated.

About this clone itself: Its antigen remains unidentified.

A multiplex PCR was run with 60 Vbeta primers and 13 Jbeta primers. This table comes from immunoSEQ multiplex PCR, and its TCRdb copy is limited to in-frame clones, with some not included. The table has about 120,000 clones, approximately 80% seen once; the top ten hold around 1.6%. The V gene lost 3 bases and the J gene lost 7 bases, with 11 bases spanning the gap. The CDR3 extends over 13 amino acids. Germline loops: CDR1 SGDLS, CDR2 YYNGEE. Sequencing was done on a sample of PBMCs. The rearrangement links TRBV9 to TRBJ2-1; D unclear. The sequence was obtained from a woman in her late teens or twenties in good health and CMV-seronegative. The CDR3 loop reads CASSATPGNEQFF. Here the CDR3 DNA reads TGTGCCAGCAGCGCTACGCCCGGGAATGAGCAGTTCTTC. Supplemented by reference TRBV9 and TRBJ2-1, the full variable domain reads DSGVTQTPKHLITATGQRVTLRCSPRSGDLSVYWYQQSLDQGLQFLIQYYNGEERAKGNILERFSAQQFPDLHSELNLSSLELGDSALYFCASSATPGNEQFFGPGTRLTVL.